This T cell receptor (beta chain) was recorded in a study of blood T cell repertoires in COVID-19. This clone was detected only a few times. Germline CDR1 is MNHEY and CDR2 is SMNVEV (reference sequence). Trimming cost V 0 bases and J 5 bases; bases outside gene matches: 11. The CDR3 extends over 17 amino acids. Original handling: It was from reference gene primer amplification that nucleated cell counts were estimated. Assay: immunoSEQ multiplex PCR; the TCRdb copy retains only in-frame clones and omits some. That table furnishes V, J and clone size, whereas the DNA furnished D and trimming. The repertoire includes tens of thousands of clones, roughly 87% of them detected once, and approximately 7% sits in the top ten.

The sequence was obtained from a man younger than 35 with COVID-19, enrolled during active disease. The sequencing sample was made of peripheral blood. V is TRBV27 and J is TRBJ2-7; 9 bases are a match to TRBD1. The CDR3 coding sequence is TGTGCCAGCAGTTTATCGATGAGGACAGGGGTGGTCAACGAGCAGTACTTC. Its translation is CASSLSMRTGVVNEQYF.